These T cell receptor beta chains were read from a single sample in a study of CD8+ T cells in alopecia areata. The protocol was immunoSEQ multiplex PCR, while the TCRdb copy is restricted to in-frame clones and leaves out a portion. The table shows roughly 70,000 clones, with 29% occurring only once. Specimen: CD8+ T cells sorted from blood, collected at week 4, from a patient treated with tofacitinib. These receptor sequences come from a human donor with alopecia areata. CDR3s include the opening cysteine and the closing phenylalanine or tryptophan. D genes are given only for firm matches. Rows give clone size only sometimes, using once, few, many, or a class for an expanded clone.

>14|few|TRBJ1-2|TRBV7-9|NA
CASSLANRIYGYTF
TGTGCCAGCAGCTTAGCAAACAGAATCTATGGCTACACCTTC
>12|NA|TRBJ2-1|TRBV27|NA
CASSLSGQKQFF
TGTGCCAGCAGTTTATCAGGACAGAAGCAGTTCTTC
>15|NA|TRBJ2-1|TRBV4-1|NA
CASSQDGGGGEEQFF
TGCGCCAGCAGCCAAGATGGGGGTGGGGGTGAAGAGCAGTTCTTC
>15|NA|TRBJ2-1|TRBV29-1|TRBD1
CSVRLGQGTYNEQFF
TGCAGCGTCAGGTTGGGACAGGGAACCTACAATGAGCAGTTCTTC
>17|NA|TRBJ2-4|TRBV30|NA
CAQKGVGGGLAKNIQYF
TGTGCCCAGAAAGGGGTAGGGGGTGGTCTAGCCAAAAACATTCAGTACTTC
>13|few|TRBJ2-5|TRBV6-5|NA
CASSLALRETQYF
TGTGCCAGCAGCCTGGCCCTGCGAGAGACCCAGTACTTC
>16|NA|TRBJ1-2|TRBV7-2|NA
CASSLVDGGRSYGYTF
TGTGCCAGCAGCTTAGTCGATGGGGGCCGCAGCTATGGCTACACCTTC
>15|few|TRBJ2-1|TRBV29-1|NA
CSLTPTSPTYNEQFF
TGCAGCCTGACCCCCACTAGTCCCACCTACAATGAGCAGTTCTTC
>13|NA|TRBJ1-2|TRBV11-2|NA
CASSLGGLGPTLF
TGTGCCAGCAGCTTAGGGGGCTTAGGGCCTACGTTGTTC
>12|NA|TRBJ2-5|TRBV4-1|NA
CASSQDRQTQYF
TGCGCCAGCAGCCAAGATCGCCAGACCCAGTACTTC
>11|NA|TRBJ1-2|TRBV29-1|NA
CSVAGHYGYTF
TGCAGCGTCGCAGGGCACTATGGCTACACCTTC
>14|NA|TRBJ2-3|TRBV7-9|TRBD1
CASTGTAASHTQYF
TGTGCCAGCACGGGGACAGCCGCCTCCCATACGCAGTATTTT
>11|once|TRBJ1-1|TRBV10-3|TRBD1
CAIKQGTEAFF
TGTGCCATTAAACAGGGGACTGAAGCTTTCTTT
>14|few|TRBJ2-7|TRBV9|TRBD2
CASSVGAGVSEQYF
TGTGCCAGCAGCGTAGGAGCGGGAGTAAGCGAGCAGTACTTC
>14|NA|TRBJ2-1|TRBV29-1|TRBD2
CSLVGREGTNEQFF
TGCAGCCTCGTAGGGCGGGAGGGGACAAATGAGCAGTTCTTC
>14|large|TRBJ2-7|TRBV13|TRBD2
CASSSSGRGYEQYF
TGTGCCAGCAGCTCTAGCGGGAGGGGGTACGAGCAGTACTTC
>16|NA|TRBJ2-1|TRBV4-1|TRBD2
CASSQVTSGRYNEQFF
TGCGCCAGCAGCCAAGTGACTAGCGGGAGGTACAATGAGCAGTTCTTC
>14|few|TRBJ1-5|TRBV4-1|NA
CASSLEVVAQPQHF
TGCGCCAGCAGCCTCGAGGTTGTGGCTCAGCCCCAGCATTTT
>12|NA|TRBJ2-7|TRBV25-1|NA
CASSESSYEQYF
TGTGCCAGCAGTGAGTCCTCCTACGAGCAGTACTTC
>13|few|TRBJ2-5|TRBV29-1|NA
CSVDGEEGETQYF
TGCAGCGTTGACGGGGAGGAGGGAGAGACCCAGTACTTC
>14|NA|TRBJ1-1|TRBV9|NA
CASSVGRGNTEAFF
TGTGCCAGCAGCGTAGGCAGGGGAAACACTGAAGCTTTCTTT
>13|NA|TRBJ2-5|TRBV7-9|TRBD1
CASTGQGEETQYF
TGTGCCAGCACAGGACAGGGGGAGGAGACCCAGTACTTC
>13|NA|TRBJ1-1|TRBV19|NA
CASSIVGGREAFF
TGTGCCAGTAGTATTGTGGGCGGCAGAGAAGCTTTCTTT
>16|NA|TRBJ1-2|TRBV4-1|NA
CASSLGGAGRIYGYTF
TGCGCCAGCAGCCTCGGAGGAGCAGGCAGAATTTATGGCTACACCTTC
>15|NA|TRBJ1-2|TRBV5-4|TRBD1
CASTSEGTGYYGYTF
TGTGCCAGCACATCGGAGGGGACAGGGTACTATGGCTACACCTTC
>13|NA|TRBJ1-2|TRBV27|NA
CASSLFAGAGYTF
TGTGCCAGCAGTTTATTCGCAGGGGCTGGCTACACCTTC
>12|NA|TRBJ2-5|TRBV29-1|TRBD1
CSVATGQETQYF
TGCAGCGTTGCGACAGGGCAAGAGACCCAGTACTTC
>12|NA|TRBJ1-2|TRBV29-1|NA
CSVLPEGPGYTF
TGCAGCGTCCTACCTGAGGGGCCGGGCTACACCTTC
>14|NA|TRBJ2-1|TRBV19|TRBD2
CASSVGGSLNEQFF
TGTGCCAGTAGTGTGGGCGGGAGTCTCAATGAGCAGTTCTTC
>10|once|TRBJ1-2|TRBV20-1|NA
CSARHYGYTF
TGCAGTGCTAGACATTATGGCTACACCTTC
>11|few|TRBJ2-1|TRBV5-6|NA
CASSYREEQFF
TGTGCCAGCAGCTACCGGGAAGAGCAGTTCTTC
>15|few|TRBJ1-2|TRBV9|NA
CASSPSLGVNYGYTF
TGTGCCAGCAGCCCCTCCTTAGGGGTTAACTATGGCTACACCTTC
>17|NA|TRBJ2-3|TRBV27|TRBD2
CASSTRVAGASTDTQYF
TGTGCCAGCAGCACCCGGGTAGCGGGAGCTAGCACAGATACGCAGTATTTT
>13|few|TRBJ2-5|TRBV2|NA
CASQGLAKETQYF
TGTGCCAGCCAAGGCCTAGCGAAAGAGACCCAGTACTTC
>17|NA|TRBJ2-7|TRBV4-1|TRBD2
CASSLLPSTSGRYEQYF
TGCGCCAGCAGCCTTCTCCCCTCGACTAGCGGGAGGTACGAGCAGTACTTC
>13|NA|TRBJ2-3|TRBV7-2|NA
CASSEEAPDTQYF
TGTGCCAGCAGCGAGGAAGCCCCAGATACGCAGTATTTT
>14|NA|TRBJ2-7|TRBV29-1|NA
CSVEDQQGGYEQYF
TGCAGCGTTGAAGATCAACAGGGTGGCTACGAGCAGTACTTC
>15|once|TRBJ2-7|TRBV30|TRBD2
CAWSGLAGADYEQYF
TGTGCCTGGAGTGGACTAGCGGGGGCTGATTACGAGCAGTACTTC
>13|few|TRBJ1-2|TRBV19|NA
CASSRGDYYGYTF
TGTGCCAGTAGCCGGGGGGACTACTATGGCTACACCTTC
>12|NA|TRBJ2-2|TRBV29-1|NA
CSVDRDTGELFF
TGCAGCGTAGACCGAGACACCGGGGAGCTGTTTTTT
>16|many|TRBJ2-1|TRBV19|NA
CASSIVGNSGYNEQFF
TGTGCCAGTAGTATAGTAGGCAATTCCGGCTACAATGAGCAGTTCTTC
>12|few|TRBJ2-1|TRBV2|NA
CASTSSYNGQFF
TGTGCCAGCACTAGTTCCTACAATGGGCAGTTCTTC
>16|few|TRBJ1-2|TRBV5-1|TRBD1
CASRSAQGRNNYGYTF
TGCGCCAGCAGATCAGCACAGGGGCGGAATAACTATGGCTACACCTTC
>13|NA|TRBJ1-1|TRBV29-1|TRBD1
CSVGDRESTEAFF
TGCAGCGTTGGGGACAGGGAAAGCACTGAAGCTTTCTTT
>12|few|TRBJ2-2|TRBV29-1|NA
CSSPANTGELFF
TGCAGCTCACCTGCGAACACCGGGGAGCTGTTTTTT
>13|NA|TRBJ2-7|TRBV27|NA
CASSFGQAYEQYF
TGTGCCAGCAGTTTCGGGCAGGCCTACGAGCAGTACTTC
>12|NA|TRBJ2-7|TRBV19|NA
CASSLNVYEQYF
TGTGCCAGTAGTCTTAACGTCTACGAGCAGTACTTC
>11|NA|TRBJ2-2|TRBV29-1|NA
CSVPRDGELFF
TGCAGCGTACCGAGGGACGGGGAGCTGTTTTTT
>17|few|TRBJ2-2|TRBV29-1|TRBD2
CSVWLAGVGPNTGELFF
TGCAGCGTTTGGCTAGCGGGAGTGGGCCCGAACACCGGGGAGCTGTTTTTT
>13|NA|TRBJ2-7|TRBV7-9|TRBD1
CASSNRGKYEQYF
TGTGCCAGCAGCAACAGGGGGAAATACGAGCAGTACTTC
>14|NA|TRBJ1-5|TRBV19|NA
CASSISTDNQPQHF
TGTGCCAGTAGTATATCGACAGACAATCAGCCCCAGCATTTT
>11|NA|TRBJ2-7|TRBV30|NA
CAWSPNYEQYF
TGTGCCTGGAGTCCTAACTACGAGCAGTACTTC
>15|medium-sized|TRBJ1-4|TRBV27|NA
CASSPGGDRNEKLFF
TGTGCCAGCAGTCCCGGAGGTGATCGGAATGAAAAACTGTTTTTT
>15|few|TRBJ2-5|TRBV5-1|NA
CASSFLDRTPETQYF
TGCGCCAGCAGCTTCTTAGACAGAACCCCAGAGACCCAGTACTTC